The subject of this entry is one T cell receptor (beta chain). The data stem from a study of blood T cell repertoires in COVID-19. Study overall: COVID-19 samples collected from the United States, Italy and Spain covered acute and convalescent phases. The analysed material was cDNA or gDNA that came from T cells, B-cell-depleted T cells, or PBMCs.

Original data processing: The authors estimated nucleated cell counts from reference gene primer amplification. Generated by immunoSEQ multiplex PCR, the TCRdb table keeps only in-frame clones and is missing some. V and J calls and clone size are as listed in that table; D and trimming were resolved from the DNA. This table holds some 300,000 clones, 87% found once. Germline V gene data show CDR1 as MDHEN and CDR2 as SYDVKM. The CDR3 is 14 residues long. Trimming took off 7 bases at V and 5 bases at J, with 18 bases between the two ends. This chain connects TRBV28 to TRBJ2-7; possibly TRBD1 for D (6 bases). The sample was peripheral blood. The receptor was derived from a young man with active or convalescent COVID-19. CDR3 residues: CASTSNPGTHEQYF. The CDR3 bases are TGTGCCAGCACCTCGAACCCCGGGACACACGAGCAGTACTTC.